The rows below give T cell receptor beta chains drawn from one sample of a study of shared clonotypes between healthy human individuals. TCRdb's copy holds only in-frame clones and misses some; the assay was immunoSEQ multiplex PCR. The table lists about 1 million clones, 70% to 80% of them singletons. The sample consisted of memory CD4+ T cells sorted from blood. The receptors here all came from a man aged 18 to 35 in good health. CDR3s include the opening cysteine and the closing phenylalanine or tryptophan. The D gene is left open where the match is weak. A row's size may be missing; if present it is once, few, many or a size class.

abundance: once
j_gene: TRBJ2-5
d_gene: -
v_gene: TRBV9
CDR3aa: CASSLHVQETQYF
CDR3nt: TGTGCCAGCAGCCTACATGTCCAAGAGACCCAGTACTTC

abundance: once
j_gene: TRBJ2-3
d_gene: TRBD2
v_gene: TRBV30
CDR3aa: CAWSGLAGGRADTQYF
CDR3nt: TGTGCCTGGAGTGGACTAGCGGGGGGGAGGGCAGATACGCAGTATTTT

abundance: -
j_gene: TRBJ1-2
d_gene: -
v_gene: TRBV7-8
CDR3aa: CASSLEGSTYGYTF
CDR3nt: TGTGCCAGCAGCTTAGAAGGGTCTACCTATGGCTACACCTTC

abundance: -
j_gene: TRBJ1-2
d_gene: -
v_gene: TRBV27
CDR3aa: CASSFLQAGGYTF
CDR3nt: TGTGCCAGCAGTTTTCTCCAGGCTGGAGGCTACACCTTC

abundance: -
j_gene: TRBJ1-6
d_gene: TRBD1
v_gene: TRBV7-2
CDR3aa: CASSLVGQGGSPLHF
CDR3nt: TGTGCCAGCAGCTTAGTGGGACAGGGGGGTTCACCCCTCCACTTT

abundance: -
j_gene: TRBJ1-1
d_gene: TRBD1
v_gene: TRBV7-9
CDR3aa: CASRLTGVLGTEAFF
CDR3nt: TGTGCCAGCAGGTTAACAGGGGTTCTCGGCACTGAAGCTTTCTTT

abundance: -
j_gene: TRBJ1-2
d_gene: -
v_gene: TRBV5-1
CDR3aa: CASSLPSNYGYTF
CDR3nt: TGCGCCAGCAGCTTGCCCAGCAACTATGGCTACACCTTC

abundance: -
j_gene: TRBJ2-1
d_gene: -
v_gene: TRBV5-5
CDR3aa: CASSSAYNEQFF
CDR3nt: TGTGCCAGCAGCTCGGCCTACAATGAGCAGTTCTTC

abundance: once
j_gene: TRBJ2-3
d_gene: TRBD2
v_gene: TRBV9
CDR3aa: CASSVGGLAGVSDTQYF
CDR3nt: TGTGCCAGCAGCGTAGGAGGTCTAGCGGGTGTCTCAGATACGCAGTATTTT

abundance: few
j_gene: TRBJ1-2
d_gene: -
v_gene: TRBV28
CDR3aa: CASSLFNYGYTF
CDR3nt: TGTGCCAGCAGTTTATTTAACTATGGCTACACCTTC

abundance: once
j_gene: TRBJ2-5
d_gene: -
v_gene: TRBV6-6
CDR3aa: CASTKTEQETQYF
CDR3nt: TGTGCCAGCACCAAGACTGAACAAGAGACCCAGTACTTC

abundance: few
j_gene: TRBJ1-5
d_gene: TRBD1
v_gene: TRBV19
CDR3aa: CASSGGQGVNQPQHF
CDR3nt: TGTGCCAGTAGTGGGGGACAGGGGGTAAATCAGCCCCAGCATTTT

abundance: few
j_gene: TRBJ2-6
d_gene: TRBD1
v_gene: TRBV27
CDR3aa: CASSYSGQGVGGANVLTF
CDR3nt: TGTGCCAGCAGTTATTCCGGACAGGGGGTAGGTGGGGCCAACGTCCTGACTTTC

abundance: -
j_gene: TRBJ1-2
d_gene: TRBD1
v_gene: TRBV7-3
CDR3aa: CASRPTGEGYTF
CDR3nt: TGTGCCAGCAGGCCGACAGGGGAAGGCTACACCTTC

abundance: -
j_gene: TRBJ1-5
d_gene: -
v_gene: TRBV7-8
CDR3aa: CASSAEIGQPQHF
CDR3nt: TGTGCCAGCAGCGCGGAGATAGGTCAGCCCCAGCATTTT

abundance: many
j_gene: TRBJ2-6
d_gene: -
v_gene: TRBV25-1
CDR3aa: CASSEWGGPGANVLTF
CDR3nt: TGTGCCAGCAGTGAATGGGGGGGGCCTGGGGCCAACGTCCTGACTTTC

abundance: -
j_gene: TRBJ2-4
d_gene: -
v_gene: TRBV5-4
CDR3aa: CASSYGQLENIQYF
CDR3nt: TGTGCCAGCAGCTATGGACAGTTAGAAAACATTCAGTACTTC

abundance: -
j_gene: TRBJ2-2
d_gene: TRBD2
v_gene: TRBV6-6
CDR3aa: CASSYALAGATGELFF
CDR3nt: TGTGCCAGCAGTTACGCCTTAGCGGGGGCCACCGGGGAGCTGTTTTTT

abundance: -
j_gene: TRBJ2-6
d_gene: -
v_gene: TRBV5-4
CDR3aa: CASSIGGSGANVLTF
CDR3nt: TGTGCCAGCAGCATTGGGGGCTCTGGGGCCAACGTCCTGACTTTC

abundance: -
j_gene: TRBJ1-1
d_gene: -
v_gene: TRBV5-1
CDR3aa: CASSSAGSVREAFF
CDR3nt: TGCGCCAGCAGCTCGGCGGGGTCGGTCCGTGAAGCTTTCTTT

abundance: once
j_gene: TRBJ1-1
d_gene: -
v_gene: TRBV18
CDR3aa: CASSPGGNTEAFF
CDR3nt: TGTGCCAGCTCACCAGGAGGGAACACTGAAGCTTTCTTT

abundance: -
j_gene: TRBJ2-1
d_gene: -
v_gene: TRBV4-3
CDR3aa: CASSQGGARSGNEQFF
CDR3nt: TGCGCCAGCAGCCAGGGGGGAGCTCGGAGTGGGAATGAGCAGTTCTTC

abundance: -
j_gene: TRBJ2-1
d_gene: TRBD1
v_gene: TRBV5-1
CDR3aa: CASSPGTGAGSYNEQFF
CDR3nt: TGCGCCAGCAGCCCCGGAACAGGGGCCGGCTCCTACAATGAGCAGTTCTTC

abundance: -
j_gene: TRBJ2-3
d_gene: TRBD1
v_gene: TRBV7-9
CDR3aa: CASSSRKTGRPDTQYF
CDR3nt: TGTGCCAGCAGCTCAAGGAAGACAGGGCGTCCAGATACGCAGTATTTT

abundance: few
j_gene: TRBJ1-4
d_gene: -
v_gene: TRBV25-1
CDR3aa: CASSRRGLQMEKLFF
CDR3nt: TGTGCCAGCAGTCGCCGTGGCCTCCAAATGGAAAAACTGTTTTTT

abundance: -
j_gene: TRBJ1-1
d_gene: -
v_gene: TRBV9
CDR3aa: CASSVVEKSEAFF
CDR3nt: TGTGCCAGCAGCGTAGTGGAAAAATCGGAAGCTTTCTTT

abundance: -
j_gene: TRBJ1-2
d_gene: -
v_gene: TRBV5-1
CDR3aa: CASRTGDNYGYTF
CDR3nt: TGCGCCAGCCGTACGGGAGATAACTATGGCTACACCTTC

abundance: few
j_gene: TRBJ2-7
d_gene: -
v_gene: TRBV18
CDR3aa: CASSPRQSYEQYF
CDR3nt: TGTGCCAGCTCACCACGGCAGTCCTACGAGCAGTACTTC

abundance: -
j_gene: TRBJ2-3
d_gene: -
v_gene: TRBV29-1
CDR3aa: CSVGTGLSTDTQYF
CDR3nt: TGCAGCGTTGGGACGGGGTTAAGCACAGATACGCAGTATTTT

abundance: -
j_gene: TRBJ2-3
d_gene: TRBD1
v_gene: TRBV6-1
CDR3aa: CASSEQGDTDTQYF
CDR3nt: TGTGCCAGCAGTGAGCAGGGGGACACAGATACGCAGTATTTT

abundance: -
j_gene: TRBJ1-2
d_gene: -
v_gene: TRBV7-2
CDR3aa: CASSPTDLPARGYTF
CDR3nt: TGTGCCAGCAGCCCAACGGACTTACCCGCGCGGGGCTACACCTTC

abundance: -
j_gene: TRBJ1-1
d_gene: TRBD1
v_gene: TRBV19
CDR3aa: CASSMGTGQRPVTEAFF
CDR3nt: TGTGCCAGTAGTATGGGGACAGGACAAAGGCCGGTCACTGAAGCTTTCTTT

abundance: -
j_gene: TRBJ2-1
d_gene: -
v_gene: TRBV5-1
CDR3aa: CASSFGGNEQFF
CDR3nt: TGCGCCAGCAGCTTTGGAGGAAATGAGCAGTTCTTC

abundance: few
j_gene: TRBJ1-3
d_gene: -
v_gene: TRBV10-1
CDR3aa: CASAPGGGNTIYF
CDR3nt: TGCGCCAGCGCCCCGGGCGGAGGAAACACCATATATTTT

abundance: medium-sized
j_gene: TRBJ2-5
d_gene: -
v_gene: TRBV18
CDR3aa: CASSPTNGGETQYF
CDR3nt: TGTGCCAGCTCACCGACAAATGGGGGGGAGACCCAGTACTTC

abundance: -
j_gene: TRBJ2-3
d_gene: -
v_gene: TRBV7-6
CDR3aa: CASSPLIPAGSTDTQYF
CDR3nt: TGTGCCAGCAGCCCCCTTATCCCAGCGGGTAGCACAGATACGCAGTATTTT

abundance: -
j_gene: TRBJ1-6
d_gene: TRBD1
v_gene: TRBV19
CDR3aa: CASSPLTGDGSPLHF
CDR3nt: TGTGCCAGTAGTCCCCTGACAGGGGATGGTTCACCCCTCCACTTT

abundance: once
j_gene: TRBJ2-7
d_gene: -
v_gene: TRBV27
CDR3aa: CASSPWKSTYEQYF
CDR3nt: TGTGCCAGCAGTCCCTGGAAGTCGACCTACGAGCAGTACTTC